A selection of T cell receptor beta chains follows, all from one sample in a study of T cell responses to AZD1222 COVID-19 vaccine. The repertoire was sequenced with immunoSEQ multiplex PCR; TCRdb's copy has only in-frame clones and lacks some. The sample yields 150,000 to 180,000 clones, roughly nine tenths seen once. The specimen comprised peripheral blood, sampled on day 0 of MenACWY control vaccination. These receptors were taken from an adult in good health. CDR3s include the opening cysteine and the closing phenylalanine or tryptophan. A D gene is named only where the DNA matches it firmly. The size entry is marked missing in some rows and otherwise reads once, few, many or a size class.

J: TRBJ1-3; size: many; D: -; V: TRBV3-1/TRBV3-2; DNA: TGTGCCAGCAGCCGCCCGGGGGCTGGAAACACCATATATTTT; CDR3: CASSRPGAGNTIYF
J: TRBJ2-2; size: -; D: -; V: TRBV11-2; DNA: TGTGCCAGCAGCTTAGGTCCGTCCCGGGAGCTGTTTTTT; CDR3: CASSLGPSRELFF
J: TRBJ1-6; size: -; D: -; V: TRBV4-1; DNA: TGCGCCAGCAGCCAAGTGGGGGGACAAAGGGGTTCACCCCTCCACTTT; CDR3: CASSQVGGQRGSPLHF
J: TRBJ2-5; size: once; D: -; V: TRBV6-2/TRBV6-3; DNA: TGTGCCAGCAGTTTTTCGGGACTGGAGACCCAGTACTTC; CDR3: CASSFSGLETQYF
J: TRBJ1-1; size: -; D: TRBD1; V: TRBV7-8; DNA: TGTGCCAGCAGCTTCGGACAGGGACTTGAAGCTTTCTTT; CDR3: CASSFGQGLEAFF
J: TRBJ2-1; size: -; D: TRBD1; V: TRBV7-9; DNA: TGTGCCAGCAGTGCACAGGGGGGTACCTACAATGAGCAGTTCTTC; CDR3: CASSAQGGTYNEQFF
J: TRBJ1-2; size: -; D: -; V: TRBV19; DNA: TGTGCCAGTAGTAAGCCGACGGCCTATGGCTACACCTTC; CDR3: CASSKPTAYGYTF
J: TRBJ2-1; size: -; D: TRBD2; V: TRBV28; DNA: TGTGCCAGCAGTTTCACTAGCGGGGGGGCCTATGAGCAGTTCTTC; CDR3: CASSFTSGGAYEQFF
J: TRBJ1-1; size: few; D: -; V: TRBV6-5; DNA: TGTGCCAGCAGGGATGGACAGAAGACTGAAGCTTTCTTT; CDR3: CASRDGQKTEAFF
J: TRBJ1-2; size: -; D: -; V: TRBV5-1; DNA: TGCGCCAGCAGCTTGGAAGTTAACTATGGCTACACCTTC; CDR3: CASSLEVNYGYTF
J: TRBJ1-2; size: -; D: TRBD1; V: TRBV6-1; DNA: TGTGCCAGCAGTGAAATTCCTCGACAGGGGATTTATGGCTACACCTTC; CDR3: CASSEIPRQGIYGYTF
J: TRBJ1-5; size: -; D: -; V: TRBV19; DNA: TGTGCCAGTAGTATAGAACTCTTGAATAATCAGCCCCAGCATTTT; CDR3: CASSIELLNNQPQHF
J: TRBJ1-2; size: -; D: -; V: TRBV12-5; DNA: TGTGCTAGTGGTTTCCTGTCTAACTATGGCTACACCTTC; CDR3: CASGFLSNYGYTF
J: TRBJ1-5; size: -; D: TRBD1; V: TRBV7-8; DNA: TGTGCCACTACACAGGGGGCCCATCAGCCCCAGCATTTT; CDR3: CATTQGAHQPQHF
J: TRBJ2-7; size: few; D: TRBD2; V: TRBV7-3; DNA: TGTGCCAGCAGCGTCGGGGGGAGCTCCTACGAGCAGTACTTC; CDR3: CASSVGGSSYEQYF
J: TRBJ1-1; size: -; D: TRBD1; V: TRBV28; DNA: TGTGCTAGCCCCCCCACCGGCAGAGGGGGCTGGGACACTGAAGCTTTCTTT; CDR3: CASPPTGRGGWDTEAFF
J: TRBJ1-5; size: -; D: -; V: TRBV6-5; DNA: TGTGCCAGCAGTTCAATACAGGGATTCAATCAGCCCCAGCATTTT; CDR3: CASSSIQGFNQPQHF
J: TRBJ1-5; size: -; D: TRBD1; V: TRBV24-1; DNA: TGTGCCACCAGTGGTACCGGGACAGGCACCTTTGAAACTGGCAATCAGCCCCAGCATTTT; CDR3: CATSGTGTGTFETGNQPQHF